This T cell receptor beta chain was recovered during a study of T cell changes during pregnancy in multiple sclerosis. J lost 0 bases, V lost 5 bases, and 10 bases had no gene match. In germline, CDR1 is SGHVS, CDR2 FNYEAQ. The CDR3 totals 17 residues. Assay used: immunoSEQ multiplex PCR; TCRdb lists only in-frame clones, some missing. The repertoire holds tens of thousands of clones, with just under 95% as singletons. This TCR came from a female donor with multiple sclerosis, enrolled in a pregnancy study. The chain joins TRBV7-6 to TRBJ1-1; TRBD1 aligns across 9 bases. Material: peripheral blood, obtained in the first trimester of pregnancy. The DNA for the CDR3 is TGTGCCAGCAGCCTAGGACAGGGGCGGAGGATGAACACTGAAGCTTTCTTT. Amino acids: CASSLGQGRRMNTEAFF.